Given below is one T cell receptor beta chain in context. Its antigen is still unknown. Per-base qualities were not stored, and no clone one base away is much larger. Expansion of CD8+CD57+ cells had been shown by flow cytometry in the patients chosen for sequencing. Every patient had a diagnosis of severe acquired aplastic anemia based on International Study of Aplastic Anemia and Agranulocytosis and Camitta criteria. At the time blood was sampled, none of the patients had received any therapy. TCR repertoires of sorted CD4+ and CD8+ blood T cells from severe aplastic anemia patients and healthy subjects were deep-sequenced in the study. In the USA, patient enrollment took place under clinicaltrials.gov protocols 00001620, 01623167, 00001397, 00071045, 00081523 and 00961064. Ficoll-Paque density gradient centrifugation was used to isolate peripheral blood mononuclear cells. Before DNA was extracted, CD4+ and CD8+ T cells were sorted using either FACS or magnetic beads.

This sample was included in a study of CD8+CD57+ T cells in acquired aplastic anemia (dated by TCRdb to between 2017 and 2018). Turning to the overall study: DNA extracted from sorted CD4+ and CD8+ cells had a mean of roughly 3.3 ug, with a range of 0.2 to 27.4 ug. CD8+CD57+ expansion was defined as frequency above the mean frequency observed in healthy subjects.

Trimming takes 5 bases from V and 4 bases from J, and the germline ends sit 15 bases apart. The CDR3 holds 14 amino acids from the cysteine to the phenylalanine. Just CDR3 DNA is preserved here, 42 bases in frame from base 1. As encoded in the germline V gene, CDR1 is MNHEY while CDR2 is SVGEGT. Genomic DNA served as template for TCR beta VDJ combination and CDR3 sequence profiling. TCR repertoire sequencing was run on an Illumina HiSeq 2000. The paper's data handling went like this. Repertoire assessment relied on Simpson's diversity index, CDR3 size and DJ length profiles, and TRBV/TRBJ rearrangement plots. The most abundant DNA sequence in the deep sequencing data was defined as the immunodominant clone. CDR3 amino acid sequences were screened for sharing across subjects and compared with published repertoires and the VDJdb database. The public reads were quality trimmed at Q25 with fastp and then assembled into clones with MiXCR by TCRdb, keeping productive beta chains. CDR3 protein sequences are deduplicated, and each keeps its most common genes and DNA. It is TCRdb's table, rather than the study itself, that gives the V and J calls and clone size. In all, the sample holds about 250,000 distinct CDR3 sequences, and about 44% of those were seen once. The top ten clonotypes cover approximately 7.8% of the sample.

Results the study describes overall, beyond this receptor: No significant difference in CD8+ Simpson's diversity was found between patients and healthy controls (P=0.060). Although 25 to 30 CD8+ CDR3 sequences were shared by patients and controls, these sequences appeared highly expressed in patients and within the immunodominant clones of patients.

Sequencing was carried out using sorted CD4+, CD8+, or CD8+CD57+ T cells (not recorded which) from PBMCs. The V and J segments used are TRBV6-2 or TRBV6-3 and TRBJ2-7; the D gene could be either TRBD1 or TRBD2, each agreeing at 5 bases. The sequence was obtained from a human donor with aplastic anemia. CDR3 loop: CASSPHRDGYEQYF. The bases read TGTGCCAGCAGTCCTCACCGGGACGGATACGAGCAGTACTTC.